Sequencing of this TCR beta chain was carried out in a study of blood T cell repertoires in COVID-19. Clones were sequenced by immunoSEQ multiplex PCR, and TCRdb holds only the in-frame ones, with some missing. Of 450,000 to 500,000 clones in the sample, 80% to 90% were seen once. CDR1 and CDR2 from the germline V gene are SGHTA and FQGTGA. The junction had 3 bases not matched to a gene; V was cut back by 1 base and J by 4 bases. This CDR3 spans 16 amino acids. The V call is TRBV7-3, the J call TRBJ2-2; TRBD2 aligns across 10 bases. This TCR was recovered from a human donor in a cohort sampled during active COVID-19. What was sequenced was peripheral blood. CDR3 sequence: CASSLNSGRVTGELFF. CDR3 sequence (DNA): TGTGCCAGCAGCTTAAACAGCGGGAGGGTCACCGGGGAGCTGTTTTTT. Complete variable domain (other parts from reference TRBV7-3 and TRBJ2-2): GAGVSQTPSNKVTEKGKYVELRCDPISGHTALYWYRQSLGQGPEFLIYFQGTGAADDSGLPNDRFFAVRPEGSVSTLKIQRTERGDSAVYLCASSLNSGRVTGELFFGEGSRLTVL.